One T cell receptor (beta chain) is described in this entry. Its matching antigen is unknown. The sample originates from a study of T cells in Graves' hyperthyroidism and ophthalmopathy. TCR beta CDR3 region amplification was performed from RNA transcripts. HTBI primers drove first-round RT-PCR of the TCR CDR3. TCRdb recomputed calls from the multiplex PCR reads with MiXCR, one row per CDR3 protein. The sample lists 750,000 to 900,000 distinct CDR3 sequences; roughly 40% were seen once. The length of the CDR3 is 16 residues. Unmatched junction bases numbered 5, after V lost 3 bases and J lost 0 bases. Germline CDR1 reads SGHRS; CDR2 reads YFSETQ. The study's findings and limits: Prediction of ophthalmopathy progression came a median approximately 6.6 months pre-onset. Ophthalmopathy cases were set apart from stable hyperthyroidism by a 13 V-J model.

The hyperthyroidism patients had all been newly diagnosed, and their disease duration was under 2 months. Their ages ranged from 18 to 65 years. Out of approximately 9.9 ml of fresh peripheral blood came the PBMCs. This clonotype was obtained from a man aged 18 to 30 with Graves' hyperthyroidism. The V call is TRBV5-1, the J call TRBJ1-4; 7 bases map to TRBD1. Sample: blood. CDR3 in amino acids: CASSWGTVATNEKLFF. The CDR3 bases are TGCGCCAGCAGCTGGGGGACAGTTGCAACTAATGAAAAACTGTTTTTT. The whole variable domain, filled in from reference TRBV5-1 and TRBJ1-4, reads KAGVTQTPRYLIKTRGQQVTLSCSPISGHRSVSWYQQTPGQGLQFLFEYFSETQRNKGNFPGRFSGRQFSNSRSEMNVSTLELGDSALYLCASSWGTVATNEKLFFGSGTQLSVL.